These 2 T cell receptor beta chains came from one sample sequenced in a study of T cell repertoires in cytomegalovirus infection. These receptors' targets are unknown. TCRdb redid the calling of the reads with MiXCR, one entry per CDR3 protein. The sample has about 830,000 distinct CDR3 sequences; over 25% are singletons. The sample was cultured CD8+ T cells from PBMCs, taken from culture after CMV antigen stimulation. All receptors derive from a human donor in good health (CMV status not recorded). Some clones in this sample may be carry-over from other donors' samples.

This clonotype was seen many times. The chain carries TRBV7-2 and TRBJ1-1, with D possibly being TRBD1 (6 bases). Germline lookup yields CDR1 SGHTA and CDR2 FQGNSA. The CDR3 has 15 residues. Trimming pared 1 base from V and 1 base from J, leaving 10 bases between. As DNA, the CDR3 is TGTGCCAGCAGCTTAGGGGGGGCCTCGAACACTGAAGCTTTCTTT. Its protein is CASSLGGASNTEAFF.

This clonotype was found a few times. The rearrangement joins TRBV7-3 to TRBJ2-6; the D is unclear. Trimming pared 4 bases from V and 0 bases from J, leaving 7 bases between. This CDR3 spans 15 amino acids. Germline CDR1 reads SGHTA; CDR2 reads FQGTGA. CDR3 region: CASSSVGSGANVLTF. The CDR3 bases are TGTGCCAGCAGCTCGGTGGGCTCTGGGGCCAACGTCCTGACTTTC.